This T cell receptor beta chain was retrieved from a study of radiation and T cells in renal cell carcinoma. V lost 2 bases and J lost 6; bases outside the gene matches: 18. The CDR3 totals 19 residues. CDR1 KGHSH and CDR2 LQKENI come from the germline V gene. The method was immunoSEQ multiplex PCR; TCRdb's version includes in-frame clones alone and lacks a portion of them. The sample has some 130,000 clones; approximately 78% are singletons. Time point of the sample: blood 2 weeks post-SBRT. This sample's treatment: 15 Gy SBRT to primary tumor, nephrectomy 4 weeks later. This sequence joins TRBV18 and TRBJ1-4, with TRBD1 identical over 7 bases. The origin of this receptor is a woman aged 55-70 years with renal cell carcinoma. The sample consisted of blood, taken from a patient whose treatment included radiotherapy and nephrectomy. CDR3 sequence: CASSPGMGRGTALHEKLFF. The CDR3 coding sequence is TGTGCCAGCTCACCAGGAATGGGACGGGGGACAGCTCTCCATGAAAAACTGTTTTTT.